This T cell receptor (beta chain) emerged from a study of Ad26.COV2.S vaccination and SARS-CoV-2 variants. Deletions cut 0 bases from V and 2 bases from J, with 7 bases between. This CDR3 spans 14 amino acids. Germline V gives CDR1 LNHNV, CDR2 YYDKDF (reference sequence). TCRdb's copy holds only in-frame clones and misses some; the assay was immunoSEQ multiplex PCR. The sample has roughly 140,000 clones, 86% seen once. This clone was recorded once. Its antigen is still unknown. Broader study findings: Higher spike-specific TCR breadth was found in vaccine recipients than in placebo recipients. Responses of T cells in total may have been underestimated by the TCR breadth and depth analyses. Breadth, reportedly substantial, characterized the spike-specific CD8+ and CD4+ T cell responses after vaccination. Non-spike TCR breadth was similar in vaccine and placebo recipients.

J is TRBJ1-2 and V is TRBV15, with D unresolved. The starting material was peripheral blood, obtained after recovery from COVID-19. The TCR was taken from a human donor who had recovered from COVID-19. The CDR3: CATSRDTGNYGYTF. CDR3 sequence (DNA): TGTGCCACCAGCAGAGATACGGGGAACTATGGCTACACCTTC.